This T cell receptor (beta chain) was identified during a study of identical twins (dated by TCRdb to the mid-2010s). The study in broad terms: TCR alpha and beta repertoires from monozygotic twins, unrelated adults of various ages and cord blood were deep-sequenced to test whether fetal clonotypes persist. To rule out contamination, the twin experiments were replicated at different times with different library preparation protocols.

The CDR3 starts with the cysteine, ends with the phenylalanine, and has 12 residues. The entry retains the CDR3 DNA only, 36 bases that are in frame from base 1. All donors were healthy Caucasians. The paper's findings and limits, for the study overall: Because the same donors could not be followed over many years, the conclusions relied on cross-sectional statistical analysis. In beta out-of-frame sequences, excess twin sharing was weaker, because having fewer shared sequences lowered the signal-to-noise ratio. Compared with coincidental sharing between unrelated individuals, out-of-frame TCR alpha sequences shared between twins had an excess of sequences with low generation probability. Invariant T cells such as MAIT and iNKT could partly confound zero-insertion analyses, though diverse VJ usage argued against this for most clonotypes. Abundant cord blood beta clonotypes carried fewer insertions; young adult naive repertoires showed a weaker similar trend, while memory repertoires showed none. Recombination models systematically underestimated out-of-frame TCR alpha sharing in monozygotic twins but agreed with sharing between unrelated individuals.

The protocol used for the library was 5' RACE. For sequencing, an Illumina HiSeq 2000 was employed. Template switching introduced a universal primer binding site; the final cDNA contained a unique molecular identifier, enabling accurate counting of TCR cDNA molecules. First-strand cDNA for TCR alpha and beta chains was synthesized from specific primers in the conserved constant-segment region. To control for contamination, every cDNA library carried two barcodes: a SMART-Mk sample barcode plus Illumina barcodes. TruSeq adapter sequences along with Illumina sample barcodes were introduced in two successive PCR steps. Sequencing of the TCR alpha and beta cDNA libraries was done on the Illumina HiSeq platform using custom primers. Per the authors' processing: MiGEC processed the raw reads to extract unique molecular identifiers, while MiXCR was used to determine the CDR3 positions. Recombination models were inferred per individual with the repgenHMM and IGoR tools using an EM algorithm. Shared clonotype analysis was performed with the tcR package in R, normalizing sharing by the product of cloneset sizes. To study raw recombination without the effects of thymic and clonal selection, out-of-frame nonproductive sequences were analyzed. TCRdb ran its own pipeline on the public reads, namely fastp trimming at Q25 and MiXCR clone calling, and kept in-frame beta chains. A single entry per CDR3 protein holds the most common genes and DNA from its merged rows. It is TCRdb's table, rather than the study itself, that gives the V and J calls and clone size. The sample table holds more than 1.5 million distinct CDR3 sequences, of which 32% were seen once. The top ten clones comprise over 0.25% of the sample.

On this clonotype: Its cognate antigen has yet to be identified. Nothing much larger sits one base from this clone, and base qualities are not available.

The sequence was obtained from a newborn girl in good health. This sequence uses TRBV21-1 and TRBJ1-1. TRBV21-1 has pseudogene status. The sample consisted of cord blood. CDR3 region: CASSKQDTEAFF. Read as DNA, the sequence is TGTGCCAGCAGCAAACAGGACACTGAAGCTTTCTTT.